This passage covers 6 T cell receptor beta chains from one sample sequenced in a study of CD8 T cells in Susac syndrome. Reverse transcription used about 0.45 to 1 ug RNA and random hexamers. MiXCR, run by TCRdb on the immunoSEQ multiplex PCR reads, gives a single entry per CDR3 protein. In the table there are 120,000 or so distinct CDR3 sequences, around 94% of which are singletons. Sample: CD8+ T cells from PBMCs. The receptors were sampled from a human donor with Susac syndrome.

Remarks on this clonotype: A read error may account for a junction end that differs from germline. V and J are TRBV27 and TRBJ2-1, with a weak D call TRBD2 (6 bases). CDR1 is MNHEY and CDR2 is SMNVEV in the germline V gene (reference sequence). There are 14 residues in the CDR3. CDR3 DNA sequence: TGTGCCAGCAGTCCTTGGGACTCCAACAATGAGCAGTTCTTC. Translation: CASSPWDSNNEQFF.

The rearrangement uses TRBV15 and TRBJ2-6; a possible D gene is TRBD1 (5 bases). Germline V gene lookup returns CDR1 LNHNV and CDR2 YYDKDF (reference sequence). This CDR3 is built from 15 residues. Trimming cost V 7 bases and J 0 bases, with 10 bases left between them. CDR3 amino acids: CATTGHHSGANVLTF. DNA for the CDR3: TGTGCCACCACCGGACACCACTCTGGGGCCAACGTCCTGACTTTC. Complete variable domain (other parts from reference TRBV15 and TRBJ2-6): DAMVIQNPRYQVTQFGKPVTLSCSQTLNHNVMYWYQQKSSQAPKLLFHYYDKDFNNEADTPDNFQSRRPNTSFCFLDIRSPGLGDTAMYLCATTGHHSGANVLTFGAGSRLTVL.

The chain has TRBV3-1 and TRBJ2-1; 9 bases agree with TRBD1. The ends lost 4 bases at V and 2 bases at J; junction bases unmatched: 6. The CDR3 is made up of 16 amino acids. From germline, CDR1 is LGHDT and CDR2 YNNKEL (reference sequence). Written as DNA, the CDR3 is TGTGCCAGCAGCCCCCCCTGGGACAGGGCCTACAATGAGCAGTTCTTC. This codes for CASSPPWDRAYNEQFF.

This clonotype was observed a handful of times. This rearrangement joins TRBV4-2 to TRBJ1-1; D may be TRBD1 (6 bases). Germline CDR1 is LGHNA and CDR2 is YNFKEQ. Trimming removed 1 base at V and 6 bases at J, with 9 bases between. The length of the CDR3 is 13 residues. CDR3 sequence (DNA): TGTGCCAGCAGCCAAGCCGGGGGCTCTGAAGCTTTCTTT. Translation gives CASSQAGGSEAFF.

The genes are TRBV20-1 and TRBJ1-1; D ambiguous. The CDR3 is 13 amino acids. V was pared by 6 bases and J by 1 base, with 12 bases between. CDR1 is DFQATT and CDR2 is SNEGSKA in the germline V gene (reference sequence). CDR3 nucleotides: TGCAGTGCGTTTGAAGTGCGGAACACTGAAGCTTTCTTT. Protein sequence: CSAFEVRNTEAFF.

The chain recombines TRBV5-6 with TRBJ1-1; D is undetermined. There are 14 residues in the CDR3. Germline-derived CDR1 and CDR2 are SGHDT and YYEEEE. V was cut by 0 bases and J by 6 bases, with 12 bases left in between. CDR3 in amino acids: CASSLGSSLSEAFF. The CDR3 DNA is TGTGCCAGCAGCTTGGGATCTTCTTTATCTGAAGCTTTCTTT.